This T cell receptor (beta chain) is from a study of T cells in Graves' hyperthyroidism and ophthalmopathy. Study details: Once the initial diagnosis was made, peripheral blood was obtained before any treatment. Study-wide results and caveats: Separating ophthalmopathy from stable hyperthyroidism was achieved by a 13 V-J model.

Of note for this clonotype: As yet, its antigen is unknown.

Blood was drawn at first hyperthyroidism diagnosis, before any ophthalmopathy symptoms. Amplification of TCR beta CDR3 regions was performed using RNA transcripts as template. With the HTBI primer set, the TCR CDR3 went through a first round of RT-PCR. Using its own MiXCR run on the multiplex PCR reads, TCRdb lists one record per CDR3 protein. Among around 290,000 distinct CDR3 sequences listed, more than 10% were seen once. The germline gives CDR1 SGHVS, CDR2 FNYEAQ. The V and J ends lost 3 bases and 5 bases, in that order; junction bases with no gene match: 9. The CDR3 loop spans 15 amino acids. The chain recombines TRBV7-6 with TRBJ2-7; 8 nucleotides align to TRBD2. Sample: blood. This sequence originates from a woman younger than 45 with Graves' hyperthyroidism that later progressed to Graves' ophthalmopathy. The CDR3 loop reads CASSFYAAGGNEQYF. CDR3 coding DNA: TGTGCCAGCAGCTTTTACGCCGCGGGAGGTAACGAGCAGTACTTC.